Here is one TCR beta chain with its context. In the original processing: Amplification of reference gene primers provided the estimated nucleated cell counts. TCRdb's copy holds only in-frame clones and misses some; the assay was immunoSEQ multiplex PCR. V, J and clone size are taken as reported in that table, and D and trimming were inferred from the DNA itself. The data contain about 130,000 clones, approximately 74% of them seen just once; the ten biggest clones take up roughly 5.5%. The sample is drawn from a study of blood T cell repertoires in COVID-19. Study-wide context: PBMCs, B-cell-depleted T cells, or T cells provided the cDNA or gDNA that made up the material.

CDR1 and CDR2 (germline): SGHRS, YFSETQ. The ends were cut back, 4 bases at V and 9 bases at J, with 14 bases in the middle. CDR3 length: 14 amino acids. The sequence was collected from a man in his sixties with acute or convalescent COVID-19. The sequenced sample was peripheral blood. The V call is TRBV5-1, the J call TRBJ1-6, with D possibly being TRBD1 (5 bases). CDR3 bases: TGCGCCAGCAGCCCTAATCAGGGTAGTTCACCCCTCCACTTT. Translated, it gives CASSPNQGSSPLHF. Full variable domain (outside the CDR3, taken from reference TRBV5-1 and TRBJ1-6): KAGVTQTPRYLIKTRGQQVTLSCSPISGHRSVSWYQQTPGQGLQFLFEYFSETQRNKGNFPGRFSGRQFSNSRSEMNVSTLELGDSALYLCASSPNQGSSPLHFGNGTRLTVT.